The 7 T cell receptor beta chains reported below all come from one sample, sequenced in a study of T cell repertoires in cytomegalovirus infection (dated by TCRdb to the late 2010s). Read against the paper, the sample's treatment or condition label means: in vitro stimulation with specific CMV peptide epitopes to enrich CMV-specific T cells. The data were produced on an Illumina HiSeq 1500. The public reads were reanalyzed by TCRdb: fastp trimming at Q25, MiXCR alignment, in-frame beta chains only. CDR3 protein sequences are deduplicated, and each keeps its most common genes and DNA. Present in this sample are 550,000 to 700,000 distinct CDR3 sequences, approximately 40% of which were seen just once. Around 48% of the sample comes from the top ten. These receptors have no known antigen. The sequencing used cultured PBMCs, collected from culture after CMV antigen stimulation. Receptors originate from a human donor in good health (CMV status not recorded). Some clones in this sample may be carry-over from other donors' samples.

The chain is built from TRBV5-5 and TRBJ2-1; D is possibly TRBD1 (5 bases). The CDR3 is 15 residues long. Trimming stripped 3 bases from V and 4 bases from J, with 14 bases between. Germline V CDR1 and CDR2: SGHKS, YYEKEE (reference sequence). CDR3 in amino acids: CASSSRGQPYNEQFF. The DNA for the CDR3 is TGTGCCAGCAGCTCCCGAGGACAACCATACAATGAGCAGTTCTTC. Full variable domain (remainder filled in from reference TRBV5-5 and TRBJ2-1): DAGVTQSPTHLIKTRGQQVTLRCSPISGHKSVSWYQQVLGQGPQFIFQYYEKEERGRGNFPDRFSARQFPNYSSELNVNALLLGDSALYLCASSSRGQPYNEQFFGPGTRLTVL.

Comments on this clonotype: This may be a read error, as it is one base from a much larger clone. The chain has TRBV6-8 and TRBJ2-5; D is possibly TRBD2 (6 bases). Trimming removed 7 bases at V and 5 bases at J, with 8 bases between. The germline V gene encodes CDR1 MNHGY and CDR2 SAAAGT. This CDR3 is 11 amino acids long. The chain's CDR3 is CASIRGETQYF. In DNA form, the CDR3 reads TGTGCCAGCATCCGGGGGGAGACCCAGTACTTC.

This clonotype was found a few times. This CDR3 reads CASSHDPPGLAADTQYF. The CDR3 DNA reads TGTGCCAGCAGCCATGACCCCCCGGGACTAGCGGCCGATACGCAGTATTTT. The chain carries TRBV4-2 and TRBJ2-3, with TRBD2 matching over 11 bases. The junction had 11 bases not matched to a gene; V was cut back by 3 bases and J by 6 bases. The CDR3 is 17 amino acids. Germline V gives CDR1 LGHNA, CDR2 YNFKEQ.

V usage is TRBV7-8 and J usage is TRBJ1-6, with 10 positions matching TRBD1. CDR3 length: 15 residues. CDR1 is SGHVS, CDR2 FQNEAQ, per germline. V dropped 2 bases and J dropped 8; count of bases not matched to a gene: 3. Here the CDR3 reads CASSLSGTGDSPLHF. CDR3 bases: TGTGCCAGCAGCTTAAGTGGGACAGGGGATTCACCCCTCCACTTT.

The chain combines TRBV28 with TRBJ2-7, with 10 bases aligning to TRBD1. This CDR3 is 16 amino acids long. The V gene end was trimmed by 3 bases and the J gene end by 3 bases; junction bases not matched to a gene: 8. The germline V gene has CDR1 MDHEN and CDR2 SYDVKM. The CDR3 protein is CASSFQGTGAYYEQYF. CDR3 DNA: TGTGCCAGCAGTTTCCAGGGGACAGGGGCGTACTACGAGCAGTACTTC.

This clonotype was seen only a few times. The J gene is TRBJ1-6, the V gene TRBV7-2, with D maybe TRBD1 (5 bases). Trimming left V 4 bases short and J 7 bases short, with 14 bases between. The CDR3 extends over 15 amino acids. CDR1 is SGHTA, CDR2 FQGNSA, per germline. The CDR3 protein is CASSSEGLTNSPLHF. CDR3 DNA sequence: TGTGCCAGCAGCTCAGAGGGGTTGACCAATTCACCCCTCCACTTT.

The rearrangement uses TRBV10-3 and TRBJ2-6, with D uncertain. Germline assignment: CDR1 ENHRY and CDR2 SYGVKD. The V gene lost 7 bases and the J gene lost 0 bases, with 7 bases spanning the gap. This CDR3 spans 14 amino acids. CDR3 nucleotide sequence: TGTGCCATCACCCCGGACTCTGGGGCCAACGTCCTGACTTTC. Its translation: CAITPDSGANVLTF.